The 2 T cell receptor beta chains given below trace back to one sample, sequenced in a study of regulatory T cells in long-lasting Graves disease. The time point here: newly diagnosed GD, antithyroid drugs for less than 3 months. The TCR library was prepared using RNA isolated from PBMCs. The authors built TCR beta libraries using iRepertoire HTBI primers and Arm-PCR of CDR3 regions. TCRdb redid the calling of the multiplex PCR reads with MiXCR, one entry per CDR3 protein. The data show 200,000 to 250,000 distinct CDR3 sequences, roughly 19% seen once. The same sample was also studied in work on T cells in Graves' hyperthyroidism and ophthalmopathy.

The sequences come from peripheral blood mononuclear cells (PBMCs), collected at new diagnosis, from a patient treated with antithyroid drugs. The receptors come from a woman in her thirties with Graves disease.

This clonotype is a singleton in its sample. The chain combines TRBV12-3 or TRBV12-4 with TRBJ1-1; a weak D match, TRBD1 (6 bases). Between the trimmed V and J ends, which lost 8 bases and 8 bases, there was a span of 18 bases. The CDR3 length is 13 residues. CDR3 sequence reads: CASRPSGGREAFF. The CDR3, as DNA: TGTGCCAGCCGACCTTCGGGGGGGCGCGAAGCTTTCTTT.

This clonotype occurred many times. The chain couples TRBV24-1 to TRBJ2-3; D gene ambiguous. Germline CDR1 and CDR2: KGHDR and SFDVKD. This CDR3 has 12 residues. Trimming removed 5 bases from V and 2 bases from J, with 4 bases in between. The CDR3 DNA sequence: TGTGCCACCAGTGTTGCCACAGATACGCAGTATTTT. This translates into CATSVATDTQYF.